The next 5 T cell receptor beta chains were all read from a single sample in a study of blood T cell repertoires in COVID-19. Method: immunoSEQ multiplex PCR; TCRdb's copy keeps in-frame clones and lacks some. Of roughly 260,000 clones in the sample, about 80% were seen once. What was sequenced was peripheral blood. These receptors were collected from a woman aged 80 or over with active or convalescent COVID-19.

Written as DNA, the CDR3 is TGTGCCAGCCAAGACTTCTACAATGAGCAGTTCTTC. It specifies CASQDFYNEQFF. V is TRBV28 and J is TRBJ2-1; D not certain. The V and J ends lost 8 bases and 3 bases respectively, with 8 bases between them. The CDR3 length is 12 residues. Per the germline V gene, CDR1 is MDHEN and CDR2 is SYDVKM.

The rearrangement joins TRBV5-1 to TRBJ2-6; TRBD1 aligns across 9 bases. The CDR3 extends over 17 amino acids. Germline CDR1 reads SGHRS; CDR2 reads YFSETQ. J lost 0 bases, V lost 0 bases, and 1 base had no gene match. CDR3 sequence: CASSLGTGDSGANVLTF. CDR3 nucleotides: TGCGCCAGCAGCTTGGGGACAGGGGACTCTGGGGCCAACGTCCTGACTTTC. The full variable domain, in which reference TRBV5-1 and TRBJ2-6 provide the parts outside the CDR3, is KAGVTQTPRYLIKTRGQQVTLSCSPISGHRSVSWYQQTPGQGLQFLFEYFSETQRNKGNFPGRFSGRQFSNSRSEMNVSTLELGDSALYLCASSLGTGDSGANVLTFGAGSRLTVL.

This sequence joins TRBV27 and TRBJ2-3; TRBD2 is a possible D gene (6 bases). In germline, CDR1 is MNHEY, CDR2 SMNVEV (reference sequence). The CDR3 is 15 residues long. The V and J ends lost 3 bases and 11 bases respectively, with 21 bases between them. The CDR3 nucleotides are TGTGCCAGCAGTTTTGGAGGGTCAGGTCCCCTTCGGCAGTATTTT. Translation gives CASSFGGSGPLRQYF.

The CDR3 protein is CASSPRLPTEAFF. DNA for the CDR3: TGTGCCAGCAGTCCGAGACTGCCCACTGAAGCTTTCTTT. The rearrangement joins TRBV28 to TRBJ1-1, with unresolved D. Germline V gives CDR1 MDHEN, CDR2 SYDVKM. This CDR3 spans 13 amino acids. V was clipped by 5 bases and J by 4 bases, with 11 bases between them.

The genes are TRBV29-1 and TRBJ2-7; weak D call: TRBD2 (6 bases). CDR3 length equals 12 residues. Germline V CDR1 and CDR2: SQVTM, ANQGSEA. Trimming stripped 7 bases from V and 2 bases from J, with 12 bases between. CDR3 loop: CSGGTDTYEQYF. In nucleotides, the CDR3 is TGCAGCGGCGGGACGGATACCTACGAGCAGTACTTC.